This T cell receptor beta chain comes out of a study of tumor-infiltrating lymphocytes in primary liver carcinoma. Using a constant-region primer together with ProtoScript II reverse transcriptase, TCR beta cDNA was made from about 500 ng of total RNA. Libraries of TCR beta came from three nested multiplex PCR rounds with slightly modified ARM-PCR. TRBV1-TRBV30 forward primers paired with a C-beta reverse primer were used in the first two PCR rounds, which ran about 11 cycles each. TCRdb processed the multiplex PCR reads anew with MiXCR; each CDR3 protein has one entry. Among about 320,000 distinct CDR3 sequences listed, approximately 60% were seen once. Germline DNA was extracted too, while blood RNA derived from unsorted whole blood. In regard to this clonotype: The junction departs from germline at one end; a sequencing error may be responsible.

CDR1 and CDR2 (germline): SQVTM, ANQGSEA. The CDR3 length is 12 residues. Sequencing was performed on peripheral blood. The chain couples TRBV29-1 to TRBJ2-5, with 7 positions matching TRBD1. The clonotype originates from a middle-aged man with primary liver carcinoma and hepatitis B virus infection. The CDR3 protein is CSVGQVRETQYF. In DNA, the CDR3 is TGCAGCGTAGGACAGGTCCGAGAGACTCAGTACTTC.